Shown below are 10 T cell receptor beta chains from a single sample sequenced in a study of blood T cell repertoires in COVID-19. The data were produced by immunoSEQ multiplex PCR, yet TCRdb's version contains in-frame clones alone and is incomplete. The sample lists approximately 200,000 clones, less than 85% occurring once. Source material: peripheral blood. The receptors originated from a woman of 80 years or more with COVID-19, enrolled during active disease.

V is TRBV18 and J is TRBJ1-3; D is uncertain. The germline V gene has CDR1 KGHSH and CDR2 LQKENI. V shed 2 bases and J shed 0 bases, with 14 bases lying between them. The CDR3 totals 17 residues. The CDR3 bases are TGTGCCAGCTCACCAAACGCGGCGGGCAGCTCTGGAAACACCATATATTTT. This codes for CASSPNAAGSSGNTIYF.

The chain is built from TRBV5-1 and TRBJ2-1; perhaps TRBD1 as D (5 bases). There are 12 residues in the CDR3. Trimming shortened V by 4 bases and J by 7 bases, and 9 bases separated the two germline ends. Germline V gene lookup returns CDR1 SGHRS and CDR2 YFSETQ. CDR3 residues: CASSGAKNEQFF. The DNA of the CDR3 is TGCGCCAGCAGCGGGGCAAAAAATGAGCAGTTCTTC. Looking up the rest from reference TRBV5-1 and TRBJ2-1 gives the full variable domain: KAGVTQTPRYLIKTRGQQVTLSCSPISGHRSVSWYQQTPGQGLQFLFEYFSETQRNKGNFPGRFSGRQFSNSRSEMNVSTLELGDSALYLCASSGAKNEQFFGPGTRLTVL.

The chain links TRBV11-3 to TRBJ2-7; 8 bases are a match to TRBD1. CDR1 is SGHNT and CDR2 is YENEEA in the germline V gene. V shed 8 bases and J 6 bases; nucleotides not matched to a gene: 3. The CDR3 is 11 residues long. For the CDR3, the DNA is TGTGCCAGCGGCACAGGGGGCGAGCAGTACTTC. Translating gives CASGTGGEQYF.

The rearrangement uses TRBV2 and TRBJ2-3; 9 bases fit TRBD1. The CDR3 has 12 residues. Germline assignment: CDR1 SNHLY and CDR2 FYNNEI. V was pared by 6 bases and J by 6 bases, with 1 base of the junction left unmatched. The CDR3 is CASRDRGDTQYF. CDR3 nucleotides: TGTGCCAGCAGGGACAGGGGTGATACGCAGTATTTT.

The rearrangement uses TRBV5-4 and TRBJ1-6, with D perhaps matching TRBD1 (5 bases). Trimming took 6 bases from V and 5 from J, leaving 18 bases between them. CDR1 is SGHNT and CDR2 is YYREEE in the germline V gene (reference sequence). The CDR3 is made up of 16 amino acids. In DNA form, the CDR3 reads TGTGCCAGCACCCGGGGTGGAGGGGCTAATAATTCACCCCTCCACTTT. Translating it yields CASTRGGGANNSPLHF. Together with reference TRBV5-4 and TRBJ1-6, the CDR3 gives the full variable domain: ETGVTQSPTHLIKTRGQQVTLRCSSQSGHNTVSWYQQALGQGPQFIFQYYREEENGRGNFPPRFSGLQFPNYSSELNVNALELDDSALYLCASTRGGGANNSPLHFGNGTRLTVT.

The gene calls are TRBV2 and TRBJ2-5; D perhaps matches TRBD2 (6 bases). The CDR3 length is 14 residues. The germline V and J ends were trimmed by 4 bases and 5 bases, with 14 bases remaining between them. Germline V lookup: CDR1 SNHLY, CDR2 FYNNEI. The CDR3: CASSVGLSAETQYF. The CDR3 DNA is TGTGCCAGCAGTGTCGGACTATCTGCGGAGACCCAGTACTTC.

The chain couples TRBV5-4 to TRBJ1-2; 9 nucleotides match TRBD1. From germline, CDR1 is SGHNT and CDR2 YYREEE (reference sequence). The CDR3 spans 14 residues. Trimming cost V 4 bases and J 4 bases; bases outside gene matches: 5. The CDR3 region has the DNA TGTGCCAGCAGCGGACAGGGGCTGGGCTATGGCTACACCTTC. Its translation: CASSGQGLGYGYTF.

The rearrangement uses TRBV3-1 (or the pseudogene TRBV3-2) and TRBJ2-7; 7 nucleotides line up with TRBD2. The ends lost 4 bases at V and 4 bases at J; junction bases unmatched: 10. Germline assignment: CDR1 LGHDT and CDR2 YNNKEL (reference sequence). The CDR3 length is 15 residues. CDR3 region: CASSLGGVGRYEQYF. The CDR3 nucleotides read TGTGCCAGCAGCCTGGGGGGGGTGGGCAGATACGAGCAGTACTTC.

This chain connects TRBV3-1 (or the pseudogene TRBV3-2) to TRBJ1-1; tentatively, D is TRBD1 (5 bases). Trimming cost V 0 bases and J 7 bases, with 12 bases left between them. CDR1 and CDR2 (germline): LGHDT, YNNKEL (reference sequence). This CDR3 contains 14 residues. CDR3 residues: CASSQEGGASEAFF. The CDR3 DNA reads TGTGCCAGCAGCCAAGAGGGCGGGGCGAGTGAAGCTTTCTTT.

CDR3 coding DNA: TGTGCCAGTAGTATGTGGGACAGGGGGGAAGCTTTCTTT. Amino acid sequence: CASSMWDRGEAFF. The chain combines TRBV19 with TRBJ1-1; 11 bases are a match to TRBD1. This CDR3 is built from 13 residues. V shed 3 bases, J shed 8 bases, and the junction held 2 bases outside the gene matches. Germline V CDR1 and CDR2: LNHDA, SQIVND (reference sequence).